This T cell receptor beta chain was profiled in a study of T-cell memory formation after mild COVID-19. Study as a whole: Largely donor-specific TCR clusters were found.

CDR3 length: 14 residues. V dropped 4 bases and J dropped 1 base, with 10 bases sitting between them. TCRdb re-called the 5' RACE reads through MiXCR, storing one row per CDR3 protein. The sample has 200,000 to 250,000 distinct CDR3 sequences, around a tenth seen once. This clonotype appeared many times. This chain connects TRBV12-3 or TRBV12-4 to TRBJ1-1; D unresolved. This TCR derives from a man younger than 35 who had mild COVID-19 (a few samples of this study predate the infection). Cell type and time point are not known. Sequenced: PBMCs or a T cell subset sorted from them (not recorded which). In nucleotides, the CDR3 is TGTGCCAGCAGTTCCTCAGGAGCGAACACTGAAGCTTTCTTT. It codes for CASSSSGANTEAFF.